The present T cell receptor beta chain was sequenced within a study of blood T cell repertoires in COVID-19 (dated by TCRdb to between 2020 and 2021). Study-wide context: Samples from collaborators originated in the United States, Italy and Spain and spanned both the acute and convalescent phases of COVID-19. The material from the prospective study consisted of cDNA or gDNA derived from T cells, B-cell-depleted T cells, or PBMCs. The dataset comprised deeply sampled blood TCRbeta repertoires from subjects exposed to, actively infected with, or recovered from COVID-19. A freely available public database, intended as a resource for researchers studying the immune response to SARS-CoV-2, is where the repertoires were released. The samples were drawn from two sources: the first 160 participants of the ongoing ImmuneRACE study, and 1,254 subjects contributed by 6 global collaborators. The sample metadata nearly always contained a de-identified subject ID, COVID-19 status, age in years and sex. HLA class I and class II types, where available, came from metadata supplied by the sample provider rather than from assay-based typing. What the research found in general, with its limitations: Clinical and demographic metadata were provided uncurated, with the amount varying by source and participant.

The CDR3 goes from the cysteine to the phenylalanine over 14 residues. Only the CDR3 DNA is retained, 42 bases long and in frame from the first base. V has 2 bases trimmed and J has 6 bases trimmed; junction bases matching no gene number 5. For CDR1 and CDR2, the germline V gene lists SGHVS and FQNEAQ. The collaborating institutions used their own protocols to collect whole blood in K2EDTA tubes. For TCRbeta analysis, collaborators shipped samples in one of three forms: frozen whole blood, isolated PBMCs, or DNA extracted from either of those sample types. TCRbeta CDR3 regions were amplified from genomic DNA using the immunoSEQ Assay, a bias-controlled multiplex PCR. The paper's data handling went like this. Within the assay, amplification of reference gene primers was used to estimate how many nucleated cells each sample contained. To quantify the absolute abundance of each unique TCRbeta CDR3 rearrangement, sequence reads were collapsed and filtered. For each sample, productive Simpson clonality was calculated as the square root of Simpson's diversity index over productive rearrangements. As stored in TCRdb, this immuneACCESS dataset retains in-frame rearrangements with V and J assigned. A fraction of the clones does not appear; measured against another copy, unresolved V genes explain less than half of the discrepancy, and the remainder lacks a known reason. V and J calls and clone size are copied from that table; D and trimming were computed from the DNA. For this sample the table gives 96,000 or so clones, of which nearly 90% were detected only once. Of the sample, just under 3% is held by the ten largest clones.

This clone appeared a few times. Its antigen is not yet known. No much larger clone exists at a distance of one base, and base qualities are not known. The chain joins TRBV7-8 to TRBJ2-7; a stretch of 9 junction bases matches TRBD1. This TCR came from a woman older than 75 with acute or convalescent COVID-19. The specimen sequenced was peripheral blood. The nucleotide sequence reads TGTGCCAGCAGCTTACGGGACAGGGCGGGCGAGCAGTACTTC. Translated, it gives CASSLRDRAGEQYF. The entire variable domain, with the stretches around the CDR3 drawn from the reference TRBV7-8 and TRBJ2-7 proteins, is GAGVSQSPRYKVAKRGQDVALRCDPISGHVSLFWYQQALGQGPEFLTYFQNEAQLDKSGLPSDRFFAERPEGSVSTLKIQRTQQEDSAVYLCASSLRDRAGEQYFGPGTRLTVT.